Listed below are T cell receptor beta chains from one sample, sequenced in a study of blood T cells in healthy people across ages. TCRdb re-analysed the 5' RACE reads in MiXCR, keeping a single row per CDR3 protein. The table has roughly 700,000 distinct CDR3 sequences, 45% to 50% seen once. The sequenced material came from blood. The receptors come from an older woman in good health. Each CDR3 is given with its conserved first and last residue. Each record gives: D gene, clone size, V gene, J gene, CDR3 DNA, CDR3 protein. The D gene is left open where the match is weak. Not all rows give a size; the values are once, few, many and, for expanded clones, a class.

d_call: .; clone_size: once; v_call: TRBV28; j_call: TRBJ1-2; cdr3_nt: TGTGCCAGCAGTTTATTAGGGACAAGTGTTTATGGCTACACCTTC; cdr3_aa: CASSLLGTSVYGYTF
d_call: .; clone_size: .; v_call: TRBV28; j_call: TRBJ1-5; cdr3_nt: TGTGCCAGCAGTTTATTAACGGGGGGCAATCAGCCCCAGCATTTT; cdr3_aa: CASSLLTGGNQPQHF
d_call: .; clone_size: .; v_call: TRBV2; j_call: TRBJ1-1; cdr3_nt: TGTGCCAGCAGCCCGGCGGGGATCATGAACACTGAAGCTTTCTTT; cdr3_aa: CASSPAGIMNTEAFF
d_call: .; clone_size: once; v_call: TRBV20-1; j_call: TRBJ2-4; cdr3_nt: TGCAGTGCTACTCCCGGACAGAGACTAGCCAAAAACATTCAGTACTTC; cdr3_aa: CSATPGQRLAKNIQYF
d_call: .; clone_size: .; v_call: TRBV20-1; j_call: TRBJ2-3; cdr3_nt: TGCAGTGCTAGCGCCCCACAGGGATACGCGTATTTT; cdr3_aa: CSASAPQGYAYF
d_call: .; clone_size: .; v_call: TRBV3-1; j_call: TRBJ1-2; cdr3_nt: TGTGCCAGCAGGGAGGATGGGAGGTATGGCTACACCTTC; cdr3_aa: CASREDGRYGYTF
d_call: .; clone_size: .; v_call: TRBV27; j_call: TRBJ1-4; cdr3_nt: TGTGCCAGCAGTTTATTGGGTACTAGGGATGAAAAACTGTTTTTT; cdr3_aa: CASSLLGTRDEKLFF
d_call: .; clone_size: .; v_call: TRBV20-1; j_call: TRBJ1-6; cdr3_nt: TGCAGTGCTACCTCGGACGAACTTGGCTCACCCCTCCACTTT; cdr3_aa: CSATSDELGSPLHF
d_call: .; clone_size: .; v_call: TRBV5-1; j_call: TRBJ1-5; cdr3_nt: TGCGCCAGCAGCTTGGGGTGGACTGGTAGCAATCAGCCCCAGCATTTT; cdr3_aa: CASSLGWTGSNQPQHF
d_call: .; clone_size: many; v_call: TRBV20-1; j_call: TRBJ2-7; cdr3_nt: TGCAGTGGCAGTTCAGGGGCACTCTACGAGCAGTACTTC; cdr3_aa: CSGSSGALYEQYF
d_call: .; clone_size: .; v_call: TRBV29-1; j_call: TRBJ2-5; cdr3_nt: TGCAGCGTTGAGGGGGTGTTTGTCAATGAGCAGTACTTC; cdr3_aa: CSVEGVFVNEQYF
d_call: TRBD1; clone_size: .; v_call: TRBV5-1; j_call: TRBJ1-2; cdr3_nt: TGCGCCAGCAGCATGACAGGGGACTATGGCTACACCTTC; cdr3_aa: CASSMTGDYGYTF
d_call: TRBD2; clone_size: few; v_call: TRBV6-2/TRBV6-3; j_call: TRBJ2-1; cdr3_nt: TGTGCCAGCAGTAACGAAGGGACTAGGAGAGACAATGAGCAGTTCTTC; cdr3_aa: CASSNEGTRRDNEQFF
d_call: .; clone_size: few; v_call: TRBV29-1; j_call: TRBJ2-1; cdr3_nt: TGCAGCGTCGACTCGACTGCTACCTACAATGAGCAGTTCTTC; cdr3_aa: CSVDSTATYNEQFF
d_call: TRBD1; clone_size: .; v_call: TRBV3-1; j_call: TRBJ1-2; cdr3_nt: TGTGCCAGCAGCCACCAGGACAGGGTCGCTGGCTACACCTTC; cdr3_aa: CASSHQDRVAGYTF
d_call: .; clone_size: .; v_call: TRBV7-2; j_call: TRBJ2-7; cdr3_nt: TGTGCCAGCAGCTTCTTGCGGGGTGAGCAGTACTTC; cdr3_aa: CASSFLRGEQYF
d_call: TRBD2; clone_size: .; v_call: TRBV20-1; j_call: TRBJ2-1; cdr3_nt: TGCAGTGCTAGCCGTCTAGCGGGAGTTTACAATGAGCAGTTCTTC; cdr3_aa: CSASRLAGVYNEQFF
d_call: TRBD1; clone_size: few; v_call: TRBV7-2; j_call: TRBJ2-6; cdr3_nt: TGTGCCAGCAGCAAGCAGACAGGGCTTGGGGCCAACGTCCTGACTTTC; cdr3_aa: CASSKQTGLGANVLTF
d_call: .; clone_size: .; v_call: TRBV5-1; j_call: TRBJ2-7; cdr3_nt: TGCGCCAGCAGCTTGCGGGCAGGGGAATACGAGCAGTACTTC; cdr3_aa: CASSLRAGEYEQYF
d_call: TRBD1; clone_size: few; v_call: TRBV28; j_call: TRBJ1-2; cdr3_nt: TGTGCCAGCAGTTTATTACAGGGGGGCTACACCTTC; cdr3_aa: CASSLLQGGYTF
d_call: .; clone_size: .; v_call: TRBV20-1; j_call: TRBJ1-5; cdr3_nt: TGCAGTGCTAGAGACTCACGTAGGACCTATAGCAATCAGCCCCAGCATTTT; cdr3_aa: CSARDSRRTYSNQPQHF
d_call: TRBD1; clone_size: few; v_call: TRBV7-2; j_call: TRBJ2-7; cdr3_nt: TGTGCCAGCAGCTTAGGGACAGGCAGCTCCTACGAGCAGTACTTC; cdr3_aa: CASSLGTGSSYEQYF
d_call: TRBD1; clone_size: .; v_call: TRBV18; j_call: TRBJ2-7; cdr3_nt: TGTGCCAGCTTACTGGGACAGGGAGGCCTCGGAGAGCAGTACTTC; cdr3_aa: CASLLGQGGLGEQYF
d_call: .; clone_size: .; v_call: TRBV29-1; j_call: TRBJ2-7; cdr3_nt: TGCAGCGTTGATCATGGGGCAGTTATCTCCTACGAGCAGTACTTC; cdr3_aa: CSVDHGAVISYEQYF
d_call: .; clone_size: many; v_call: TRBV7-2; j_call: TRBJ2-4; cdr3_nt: TGTGCCAGCAGCTTAACTGCGGGAACAGCCAAAAACATTCAGTACTTC; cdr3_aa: CASSLTAGTAKNIQYF
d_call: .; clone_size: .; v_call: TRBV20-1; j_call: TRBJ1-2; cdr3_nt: TGCAGTGCTAGGGACAGCTTCTTCTATGGCTACACCTTC; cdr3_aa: CSARDSFFYGYTF
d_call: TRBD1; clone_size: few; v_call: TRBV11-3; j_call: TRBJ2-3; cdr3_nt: TGTGCCAGCAGCCCGGGACAGGGAATTGCAGATACGCAGTATTTT; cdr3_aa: CASSPGQGIADTQYF
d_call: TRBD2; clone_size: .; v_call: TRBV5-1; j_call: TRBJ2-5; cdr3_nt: TGCGCCAGCGGACTAGCGGGAGGGCCCCGGGAGTTTCGGTACTTC; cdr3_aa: CASGLAGGPREFRYF
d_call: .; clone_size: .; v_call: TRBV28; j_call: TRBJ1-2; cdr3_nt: TGTGCCAGCATATCGGGACTCCCCCTGGGCTATGGCTACACCTTC; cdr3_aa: CASISGLPLGYGYTF
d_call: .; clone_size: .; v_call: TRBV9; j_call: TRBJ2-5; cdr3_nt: TGTGCCAGCAACCTAGGGGGGGCCGAGACCCAGTACTTC; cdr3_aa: CASNLGGAETQYF
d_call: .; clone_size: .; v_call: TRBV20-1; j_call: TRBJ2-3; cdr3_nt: TGCAGTGCTAGGGCCTCTAGCGTGAGCACAGATACGCAGTATTTT; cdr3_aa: CSARASSVSTDTQYF
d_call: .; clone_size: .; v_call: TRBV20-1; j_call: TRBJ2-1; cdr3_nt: TGCAGTGCTACGGGGCCAAGGGGCTGGATGGGCAATGAGCAGTTCTTC; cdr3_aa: CSATGPRGWMGNEQFF